Listed below are T cell receptor beta chains from one sample, sequenced in a study of blood T cells in healthy people across ages. TCRdb ran MiXCR on the 5' RACE reads and lists one entry per CDR3 protein. The sample records 650,000 or so distinct CDR3 sequences, roughly half being singletons. Material for sequencing was blood. These receptor sequences come from a woman of 80 years or more in good health. The CDR3 runs from the conserved cysteine through the conserved F or W. Fields, in order: V gene, D gene, clone size, J gene, CDR3 DNA, CDR3 protein. The D gene is left open where the match is weak. Clone size, where shown, is once, few, many, or a class for clones that have expanded.

>TRBV4-2|-|-|TRBJ2-5
TGTGCCAGCGGCCTGTCGGGTAGCAGTTCTTTAAAGACCCAGTACTTC
CASGLSGSSSLKTQYF
>TRBV4-1|TRBD2|few|TRBJ2-7
TGCGCCAGCAGCCAAGTGGGAGCGGGATACAATGAGCAGTACTTC
CASSQVGAGYNEQYF
>TRBV19|-|-|TRBJ1-1
TGTGCCAGTAGTGTGGGACACGAGAACACTGAAGCTTTCTTT
CASSVGHENTEAFF
>TRBV12-3/TRBV12-4|TRBD2|-|TRBJ2-3
TGTGCCAGCCGGACTAGCGGCAGGGTCAGCACAGATACGCAGTATTTT
CASRTSGRVSTDTQYF
>TRBV29-1|TRBD1|many|TRBJ2-5
TGCAGCGTCCGAGGGACAGTGCAAGAGACCCAGTACTTC
CSVRGTVQETQYF
>TRBV12-3/TRBV12-4|TRBD1|once|TRBJ2-7
TGTGCCAGCAGGACAGGGGGCTGGGGTCACGAGCAGTACTTC
CASRTGGWGHEQYF
>TRBV5-1|-|-|TRBJ2-5
TGCGCCAGCAGCTTGGATGCTCCCCAAGAGACCCAGTACTTC
CASSLDAPQETQYF
>TRBV29-1|-|-|TRBJ2-5
TGCAGCGTTGACCACAGGAAACAAGAGACCCAGTACTTC
CSVDHRKQETQYF
>TRBV15|TRBD2|many|TRBJ2-1
TGTGCCACCCAACGGGGGGACTACAACAATGAGCAGTTCTTC
CATQRGDYNNEQFF
>TRBV10-3|-|-|TRBJ2-1
TGTGCCATCAGTCCGGGTCTTTCCTACAATGAGCAGTTCTTC
CAISPGLSYNEQFF
>TRBV20-1|-|few|TRBJ2-2
TGCAGTGCTAGGCCCGGGAGCGGTACCGGGGAGCTGTTTTTT
CSARPGSGTGELFF
>TRBV9|-|many|TRBJ2-1
TGTGCCAGCAGCGTAGATGGGGAAAGTTACAATGAGCAGTTCTTC
CASSVDGESYNEQFF
>TRBV7-2|TRBD2|once|TRBJ2-5
TGTGCCAGCAGCTTAGCGGCTAGCGGGAGGGAGACCCAGTACTTC
CASSLAASGRETQYF
>TRBV5-1|-|few|TRBJ2-1
TGCGCCAGCACCTCCGACAGCTACAATGAGCAGTTCTTC
CASTSDSYNEQFF
>TRBV2|-|-|TRBJ1-5
TGTGCCAGCAGTGAACATCCAAATAGCAATCAGCCCCAGCATTTT
CASSEHPNSNQPQHF
>TRBV7-9|TRBD2|many|TRBJ2-1
TGTGCCAGCAGCCCGGGACTAGCGTCTAAGGAGCAGTTCTTC
CASSPGLASKEQFF
>TRBV18|-|-|TRBJ2-3
TGTGCCAGCTCACCGGACGAGGGCACAGATACGCAGTATTTT
CASSPDEGTDTQYF
>TRBV7-7|-|-|TRBJ2-7
TGTGCTAGCAGCTTAGATCGGGGCAGACAAGAGGCCCAGTACTTC
CASSLDRGRQEAQYF
>TRBV12-3/TRBV12-4|TRBD2|many|TRBJ2-3
TGTGCCAGCAGTTCGACTAGCGGGGGGGCCACAGATACGCAGTATTTT
CASSSTSGGATDTQYF
>TRBV5-1|TRBD2|-|TRBJ2-5
TGCGCCAGCAGCTTGGCCATAGGCGGGACTAGCGATGAGCAGTACTTC
CASSLAIGGTSDEQYF
>TRBV7-6|-|-|TRBJ2-5
TGTGCCAGCAGCCTCCGGGACGGCCAGTACTTC
CASSLRDGQYF
>TRBV12-5|TRBD1|-|TRBJ2-1
TGTGCTAGTGGTTTGGGGGGACAGGTTCAAAACACCCTGCTGTTCTTC
CASGLGGQVQNTLLFF
>TRBV6-5|-|many|TRBJ2-1
TGTGCCAGCAGCTATCTAGACAGCTACAATGAGCAGTTCTTC
CASSYLDSYNEQFF
>TRBV21-1|-|many|TRBJ2-7
TGTGCCAGCAGGGGAGGGACTAACACCCCCTACGAGCAGTACTTC
CASRGGTNTPYEQYF
>TRBV12-3/TRBV12-4|-|few|TRBJ2-1
TGTGCCAGCAGCAGACCGGGGAATGAGCAGTTCTTC
CASSRPGNEQFF
>TRBV4-1|TRBD2|once|TRBJ2-7
TGCGCCAGCAGCCTGTTCCACAGCGGGACCTACGAGCAGTACTTC
CASSLFHSGTYEQYF
>TRBV29-1|-|many|TRBJ1-1
TGCAGCGCCAGACATGGGGTGAACACTGAAGCTTTCTTT
CSARHGVNTEAFF
>TRBV20-1|-|few|TRBJ2-3
TGCAGTGCTCCGACTAGACTTACAAATACGCAGTATTTT
CSAPTRLTNTQYF
>TRBV24-1|-|-|TRBJ1-2
TGTGCCACCAGTGATTACCGAGGGGGGACTAACTATGGCTACACCTTC
CATSDYRGGTNYGYTF
>TRBV6-5|-|-|TRBJ2-7
TGTGCCAGCAGTCGATCCGGGGGCTACGAGCAGTACTTC
CASSRSGGYEQYF
>TRBV15|-|-|TRBJ1-6
TGTGCCACCAGCAGAGCGGAGGGTTCACCCCTCCACTTT
CATSRAEGSPLHF